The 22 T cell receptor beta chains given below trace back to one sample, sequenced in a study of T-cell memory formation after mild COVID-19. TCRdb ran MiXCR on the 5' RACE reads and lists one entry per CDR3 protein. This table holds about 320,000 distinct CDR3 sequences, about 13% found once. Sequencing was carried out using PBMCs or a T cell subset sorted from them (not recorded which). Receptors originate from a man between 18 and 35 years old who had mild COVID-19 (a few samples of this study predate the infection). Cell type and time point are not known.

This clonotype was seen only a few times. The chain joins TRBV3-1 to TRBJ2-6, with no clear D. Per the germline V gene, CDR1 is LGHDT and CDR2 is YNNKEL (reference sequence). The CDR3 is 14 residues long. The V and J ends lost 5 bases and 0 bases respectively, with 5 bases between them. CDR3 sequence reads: CASSENSGANVLTF. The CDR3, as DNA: TGTGCCAGCAGCGAAAACTCTGGGGCCAACGTCCTGACTTTC.

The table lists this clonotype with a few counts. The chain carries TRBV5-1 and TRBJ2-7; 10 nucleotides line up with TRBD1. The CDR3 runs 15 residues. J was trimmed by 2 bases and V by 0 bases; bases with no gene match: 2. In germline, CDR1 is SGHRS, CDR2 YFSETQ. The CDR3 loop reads CASSLGQGATYEQYV. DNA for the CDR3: TGCGCCAGCAGCTTGGGACAGGGGGCTACCTACGAGCAGTACGTC.

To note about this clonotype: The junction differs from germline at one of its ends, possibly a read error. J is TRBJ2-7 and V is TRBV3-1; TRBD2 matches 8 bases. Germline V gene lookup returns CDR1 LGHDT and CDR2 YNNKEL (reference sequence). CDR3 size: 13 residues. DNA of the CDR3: TGTGCCAGCACCCGGACTAGCTCCCACGAGCAGTACTTC. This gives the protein CASTRTSSHEQYF.

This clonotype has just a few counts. The CDR3 DNA follows: TGTGCCAGCAGTGGCACTAGCGGGGGATACACCGGGGAGCTGTTTTTT. Translation gives CASSGTSGGYTGELFF. This rearrangement joins TRBV12-3 or TRBV12-4 to TRBJ2-2; 11 positions match TRBD2. With 5 bases clipped from V and 3 bases from J, the junction kept 5 bases outside the gene matches. The length of the CDR3 is 16 residues.

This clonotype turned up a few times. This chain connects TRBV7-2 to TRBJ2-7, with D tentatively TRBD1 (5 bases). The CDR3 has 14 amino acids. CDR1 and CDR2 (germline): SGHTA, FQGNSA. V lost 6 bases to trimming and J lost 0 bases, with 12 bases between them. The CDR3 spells CASSQGESSYEQYV. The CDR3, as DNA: TGTGCCAGCAGTCAGGGTGAAAGCTCCTACGAGCAGTACGTC.

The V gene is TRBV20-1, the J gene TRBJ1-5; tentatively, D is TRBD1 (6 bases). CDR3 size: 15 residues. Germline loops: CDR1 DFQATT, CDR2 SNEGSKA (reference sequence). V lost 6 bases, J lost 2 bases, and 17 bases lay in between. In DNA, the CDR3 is TGCAGTGCCGCGACAGGCCTATTGCGCAATCAGCCCCAGCATTTT. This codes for CSAATGLLRNQPQHF.

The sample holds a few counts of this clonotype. The CDR3 coding sequence is TGCAGTGCGCCGACAGGGGCCAAGACCCAGTACTTC. Translation gives CSAPTGAKTQYF. The chain is built from TRBV20-1 and TRBJ2-5, with 8 bases fitting TRBD1. From germline, CDR1 is DFQATT and CDR2 SNEGSKA (reference sequence). The J segment lost 6 bases and the V segment lost 6 bases, leaving 6 bases of the junction unmatched. The length of the CDR3 is 12 residues.

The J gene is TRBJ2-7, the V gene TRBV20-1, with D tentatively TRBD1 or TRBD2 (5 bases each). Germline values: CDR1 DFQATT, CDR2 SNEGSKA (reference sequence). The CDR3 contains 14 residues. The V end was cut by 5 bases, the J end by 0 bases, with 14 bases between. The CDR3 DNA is TGCAGTGCTCTCCCGGGACGCGACTCCTACGAGCAGTACGTC. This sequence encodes CSALPGRDSYEQYV.

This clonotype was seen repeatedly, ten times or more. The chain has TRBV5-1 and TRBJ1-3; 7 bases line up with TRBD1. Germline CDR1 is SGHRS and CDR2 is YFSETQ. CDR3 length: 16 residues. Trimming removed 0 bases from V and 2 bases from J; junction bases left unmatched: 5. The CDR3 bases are TGCGCCAGCAGCTTGGGGGACAGCTTAACTGGAAACACCATATATTTT. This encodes CASSLGDSLTGNTIYF.

CDR3 amino acids: CASSAPGTFRTYNSPLHF. The CDR3 nucleotides read TGTGCCAGCAGCGCCCCCGGCACCTTCCGTACCTATAATTCACCCCTCCACTTT. The gene calls are TRBV21-1 and TRBJ1-6; the table gives TRBD1 as D, unverified against the DNA. TRBV21-1 is a documented pseudogene. The CDR3 contains 18 residues.

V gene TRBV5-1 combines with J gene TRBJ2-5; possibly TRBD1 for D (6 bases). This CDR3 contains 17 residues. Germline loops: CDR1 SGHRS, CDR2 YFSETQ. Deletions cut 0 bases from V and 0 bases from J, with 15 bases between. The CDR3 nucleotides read TGCGCCAGCAGCTTGGGAGGACAGTCCTTGTACCAAGAGACCCAGTACTTC. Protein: CASSLGGQSLYQETQYF.

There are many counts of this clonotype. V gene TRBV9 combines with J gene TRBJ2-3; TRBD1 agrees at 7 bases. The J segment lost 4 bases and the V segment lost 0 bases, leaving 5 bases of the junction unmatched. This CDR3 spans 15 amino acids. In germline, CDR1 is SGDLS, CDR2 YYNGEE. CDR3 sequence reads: CASSVDRGRADTQYF. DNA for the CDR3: TGTGCCAGCAGCGTAGACAGGGGTAGGGCAGATACGCAGTATTTT. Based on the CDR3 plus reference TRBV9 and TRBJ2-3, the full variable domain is DSGVTQTPKHLITATGQRVTLRCSPRSGDLSVYWYQQSLDQGLQFLIQYYNGEERAKGNILERFSAQQFPDLHSELNLSSLELGDSALYFCASSVDRGRADTQYFGPGTRLTVL.

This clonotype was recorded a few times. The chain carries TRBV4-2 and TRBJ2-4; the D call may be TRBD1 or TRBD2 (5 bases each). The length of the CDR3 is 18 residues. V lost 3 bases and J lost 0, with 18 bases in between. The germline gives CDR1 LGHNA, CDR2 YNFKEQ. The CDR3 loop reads CASSQIGTDVIAKNIQYF. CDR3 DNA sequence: TGTGCCAGCAGCCAGATTGGGACGGACGTTATAGCCAAAAACATTCAGTACTTC.

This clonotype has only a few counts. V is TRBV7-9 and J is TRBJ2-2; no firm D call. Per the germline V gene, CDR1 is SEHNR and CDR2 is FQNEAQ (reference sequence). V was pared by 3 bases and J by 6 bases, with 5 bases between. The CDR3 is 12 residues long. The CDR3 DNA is TGTGCCAGCAGCTTTTCCGCCGGGGAGCTGTTTTTT. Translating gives CASSFSAGELFF. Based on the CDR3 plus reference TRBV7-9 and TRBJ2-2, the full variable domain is DTGVSQNPRHKITKRGQNVTFRCDPISEHNRLYWYRQTLGQGPEFLTYFQNEAQLEKSRLLSDRFSAERPKGSFSTLEIQRTEQGDSAMYLCASSFSAGELFFGEGSRLTVL.

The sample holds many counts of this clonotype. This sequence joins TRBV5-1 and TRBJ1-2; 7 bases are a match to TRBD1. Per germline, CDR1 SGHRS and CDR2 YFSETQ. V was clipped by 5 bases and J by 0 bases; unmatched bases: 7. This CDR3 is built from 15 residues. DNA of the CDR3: TGCGCCAGCAGGCGGGACAGAGATACTAACTATGGCTACACCTTC. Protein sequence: CASRRDRDTNYGYTF. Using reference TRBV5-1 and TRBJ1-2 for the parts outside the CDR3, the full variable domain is KAGVTQTPRYLIKTRGQQVTLSCSPISGHRSVSWYQQTPGQGLQFLFEYFSETQRNKGNFPGRFSGRQFSNSRSEMNVSTLELGDSALYLCASRRDRDTNYGYTFGSGTRLTVV.

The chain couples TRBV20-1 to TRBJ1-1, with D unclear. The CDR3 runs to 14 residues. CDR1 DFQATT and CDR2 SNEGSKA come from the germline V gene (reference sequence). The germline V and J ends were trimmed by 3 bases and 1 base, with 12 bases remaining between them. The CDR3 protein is CSASLPARNTEAFF. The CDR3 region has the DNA TGCAGTGCTAGTCTCCCAGCCAGGAACACTGAAGCTTTCTTT.

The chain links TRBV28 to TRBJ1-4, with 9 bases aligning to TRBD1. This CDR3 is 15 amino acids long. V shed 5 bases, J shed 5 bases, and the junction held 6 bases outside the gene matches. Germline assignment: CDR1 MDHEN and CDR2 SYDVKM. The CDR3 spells CASSVTGQGNEKLFF. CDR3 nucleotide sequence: TGTGCCAGCAGTGTAACGGGACAGGGAAATGAAAAACTGTTTTTT. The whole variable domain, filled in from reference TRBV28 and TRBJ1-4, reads DVKVTQSSRYLVKRTGEKVFLECVQDMDHENMFWYRQDPGLGLRLIYFSYDVKMKEKGDIPEGYSVSREKKERFSLILESASTNQTSMYLCASSVTGQGNEKLFFGSGTQLSVL.

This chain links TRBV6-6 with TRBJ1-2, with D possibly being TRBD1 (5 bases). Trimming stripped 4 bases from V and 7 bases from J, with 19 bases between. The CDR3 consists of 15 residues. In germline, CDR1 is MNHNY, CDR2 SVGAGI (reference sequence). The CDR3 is CASSSGEGLLRGYTF. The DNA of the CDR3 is TGTGCCAGCAGTTCGGGGGAGGGGTTGTTACGTGGCTACACCTTC.

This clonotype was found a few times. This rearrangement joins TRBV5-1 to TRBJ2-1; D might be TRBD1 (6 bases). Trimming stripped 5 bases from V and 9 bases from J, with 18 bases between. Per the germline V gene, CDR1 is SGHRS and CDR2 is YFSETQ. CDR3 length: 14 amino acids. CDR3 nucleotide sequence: TGCGCCAGCAGTGATGGGCAGGGGTATAGTGAGCAGTTCTTC. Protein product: CASSDGQGYSEQFF.

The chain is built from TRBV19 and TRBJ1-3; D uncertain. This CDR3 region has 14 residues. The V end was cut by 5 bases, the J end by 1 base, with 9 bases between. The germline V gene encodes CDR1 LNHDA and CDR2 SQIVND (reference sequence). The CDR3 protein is CASSARGSGNTIYF. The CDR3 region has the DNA TGTGCCAGTAGTGCTCGAGGATCTGGAAACACCATATATTTT.

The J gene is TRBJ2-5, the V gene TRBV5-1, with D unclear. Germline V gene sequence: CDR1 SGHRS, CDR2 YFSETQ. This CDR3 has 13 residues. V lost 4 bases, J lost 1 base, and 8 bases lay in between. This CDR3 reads CASSGGFQETQYF. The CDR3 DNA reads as TGCGCCAGCAGCGGCGGTTTCCAAGAGACCCAGTACTTC.

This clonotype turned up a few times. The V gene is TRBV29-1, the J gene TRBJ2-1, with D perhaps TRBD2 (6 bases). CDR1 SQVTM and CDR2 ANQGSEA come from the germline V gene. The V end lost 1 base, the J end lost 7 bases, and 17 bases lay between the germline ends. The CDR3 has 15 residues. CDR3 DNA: TGCAGCGTTGAAGGGGTCCTAGCTGGGGGGAATGAGCAGTTCTTC. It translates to CSVEGVLAGGNEQFF.